This T cell receptor (beta chain) stems from a study of T-cell reconstitution after alpha-beta-depleted transplantation in children. Germline V gene lookup returns CDR1 DFQATT and CDR2 SNEGSKA (reference sequence). The CDR3 consists of 15 residues. V lost 1 base and J lost 0, with 13 bases in between. This clonotype has a count of ten or more. TCRbeta library preparation incorporated unique molecular identifiers. One entry per CDR3 protein results from TCRdb running MiXCR on the PCR reads. The sample shows fewer than 95,000 distinct CDR3 sequences, over 9% of them seen only once. V gene TRBV20-1 combines with J gene TRBJ2-7; D may be TRBD1 (6 bases). Source: PBMCs from the stem cell graft donor, taken from the stem cell graft. The clonotype was recovered from a human donor who donated a stem cell graft to a child with inherited bone marrow failure. Here the CDR3 reads CSARVRADSSYEQYF. In DNA, the CDR3 is TGCAGTGCTAGAGTGCGAGCGGACAGCTCCTACGAGCAGTACTTC.